The sequence of this TCR beta chain was determined in a study of control samples from healthy donors and cancer patients. Clones were sequenced by immunoSEQ multiplex PCR, and TCRdb holds only the in-frame ones, with some missing. The repertoire holds 120,000 or so clones, with roughly 87% as singletons. The germline V gene encodes CDR1 SNHLY and CDR2 FYNNEI. This CDR3 region has 15 residues. V was cut by 3 bases and J by 4 bases, with 10 bases left in between. This chain uses TRBV2 with TRBJ1-6; TRBD1 might be the D (6 bases). This TCR was recovered from a man aged 18 to 29 in good health. Material for sequencing was blood. CDR3 in amino acids: CASSDRQGYNSPLHF. For the CDR3, the DNA is TGTGCCAGCAGTGACCGGCAGGGGTATAATTCACCCCTCCACTTT.